These T cell receptor beta chains were read from a single sample in a study of blood T cell repertoires in COVID-19. Measured with immunoSEQ multiplex PCR; TCRdb has only the in-frame clones, and not every one. The sample includes around 130,000 clones, 70% to 90% seen only once; the top ten take 10% to 15%. Specimen: peripheral blood. The receptors were gathered from a human donor in a cohort sampled during active COVID-19. Both conserved end residues are part of each CDR3. Each record gives: J gene, D gene, clone size, CDR3 length, V gene, CDR3 protein, CDR3 DNA. The D gene is left open where the match is weak. Not all rows give a size; the values are once, few, many and, for expanded clones, a class.

TRBJ2-5,TRBD2,.,15,TRBV18,CASSPPLAGEKTQYF,TGTGCCAGCTCACCACCCCTAGCGGGGGAGAAGACCCAGTACTTC
TRBJ1-1,TRBD1,.,16,TRBV7-9,CASSLTGGTVNTEAFF,TGTGCCAGCAGCTTAACAGGGGGGACGGTGAACACTGAAGCTTTCTTT
TRBJ1-4,TRBD1,.,14,TRBV2,CASRLRDRDEKLFF,TGTGCCAGCAGACTCCGGGACAGGGATGAAAAACTGTTTTTT
TRBJ2-1,.,.,11,TRBV7-8,CASSPLVKQFF,TGTGCCAGCAGCCCATTAGTCAAGCAGTTCTTC
TRBJ2-1,TRBD1,.,15,TRBV11-3,CASSLSGQGPNEQFF,TGTGCCAGCAGCTTATCGGGACAGGGCCCCAATGAGCAGTTCTTC
TRBJ2-5,TRBD1,.,14,TRBV10-3,CAAGTGDYQETQYF,TGTGCCGCCGGGACAGGGGACTACCAAGAGACCCAGTACTTC
TRBJ2-5,TRBD1,.,16,TRBV11-2,CASSLAQTGAGETQYF,TGTGCCAGCAGCTTGGCTCAGACAGGGGCGGGAGAGACCCAGTACTTC
TRBJ1-5,TRBD1,.,16,TRBV19,CASSIVQGAIGQPQHF,TGTGCCAGTAGTATTGTACAGGGGGCAATCGGACAGCCCCAGCATTTT
TRBJ1-2,.,.,16,TRBV6-6,CASNYPVGASNYGYTF,TGTGCCAGCAATTACCCGGTGGGGGCCTCTAACTATGGCTACACCTTC
TRBJ2-2,.,many,16,TRBV4-1,CASSHPGGADTGELFF,TGCGCCAGCAGCCATCCTGGGGGCGCCGACACCGGGGAGCTGTTTTTT
TRBJ2-7,.,.,12,TRBV7-8,CASSFNTGEQYF,TGTGCCAGCAGTTTTAACACGGGTGAGCAGTACTTC
TRBJ1-1,TRBD1,.,16,TRBV5-1,CASSPSTGAGDTEAFF,TGCGCCAGCAGCCCCTCGACAGGGGCGGGGGACACTGAAGCTTTCTTT
TRBJ2-3,TRBD2,.,16,TRBV6-4,CASSDRAGGTPDTQYF,TGTGCCAGCAGTGACCGAGCGGGGGGGACACCAGATACGCAGTATTTT
TRBJ2-7,TRBD1,.,12,TRBV6-5,CASTQGVYEQYF,TGTGCCAGCACCCAGGGGGTATACGAGCAGTACTTC
TRBJ2-7,.,.,12,TRBV9,CASSVPQGEQYF,TGTGCCAGCAGCGTCCCTCAGGGGGAGCAGTACTTC
TRBJ1-1,.,.,15,TRBV15,CATSKPTAGGTEAFF,TGTGCCACCAGTAAGCCCACAGCCGGAGGCACTGAAGCTTTCTTT
TRBJ1-6,.,.,15,TRBV9,CASSVDVRVSSPLHF,TGTGCCAGCAGCGTAGACGTCAGGGTGAGCTCACCCCTCCACTTT
TRBJ1-4,.,.,14,TRBV4-1,CASSLSGPDGKLFF,TGCGCCAGCAGCCTAAGCGGGCCCGACGGAAAACTGTTTTTT
TRBJ2-3,TRBD2,.,17,TRBV19,CASSITAGGPSTDTQYF,TGTGCCAGTAGTATTACCGCGGGGGGGCCGAGCACAGATACGCAGTATTTT
TRBJ1-5,.,.,13,TRBV5-1,CASRGSSTQPQHF,TGCGCCAGCCGGGGGTCCAGCACTCAGCCCCAGCATTTT
TRBJ2-2,.,.,14,TRBV3-1/TRBV3-2,CASSQDFGTGELFF,TGTGCCAGCAGCCAAGATTTCGGTACCGGGGAGCTGTTTTTT
TRBJ1-5,.,once,14,TRBV5-5,CASSLSSGNQPQHF,TGTGCCAGCAGCTTGTCGTCAGGGAATCAGCCCCAGCATTTT
TRBJ1-1,TRBD1,few,14,TRBV5-1,CASALGQMNTEAFF,TGCGCCAGCGCTCTGGGACAGATGAACACTGAAGCTTTCTTT
TRBJ2-3,.,.,16,TRBV2,CASSHRGATSTDTQYF,TGTGCCAGCAGTCACCGGGGGGCTACGAGCACAGATACGCAGTATTTT
TRBJ2-3,.,.,15,TRBV5-1,CASSLMDFRTDTQYF,TGCGCCAGCAGCTTGATGGACTTTCGCACAGATACGCAGTATTTT
TRBJ1-1,.,.,13,TRBV27,CASSLAGPPEAFF,TGTGCCAGCAGTTTAGCAGGGCCTCCTGAAGCTTTCTTT
TRBJ2-1,.,.,15,TRBV9,CASSVPPLPGNEQFF,TGTGCCAGCAGCGTCCCGCCCCTCCCGGGGAATGAGCAGTTCTTC
TRBJ1-4,TRBD1,.,16,TRBV18,CASSPEGAGVREKLFF,TGTGCCAGCTCACCGGAGGGGGCCGGCGTGAGGGAAAAACTGTTTTTT
TRBJ1-2,.,.,13,TRBV6-6,CASSLTELSGYTF,TGTGCCAGCAGTTTGACAGAACTATCTGGCTACACCTTC
TRBJ2-1,TRBD1,.,15,TRBV7-8,CASSLAVTGGNEQFF,TGTGCCAGCAGCTTAGCGGTGACAGGGGGCAATGAGCAGTTCTTC
TRBJ2-5,TRBD1,.,12,TRBV3-1/TRBV3-2,CASQGVGETQYF,TGTGCCAGCCAGGGGGTGGGTGAGACCCAGTACTTC
TRBJ2-1,TRBD2,.,16,TRBV4-1,CASSQEGSGGAGEQFF,TGCGCCAGCAGCCAAGAAGGAAGCGGGGGGGCGGGTGAGCAGTTCTTC
TRBJ1-1,.,.,13,TRBV27,CASSLQGNTEAFF,TGTGCCAGCAGTTTACAGGGGAACACTGAAGCTTTCTTT
TRBJ1-1,TRBD1,.,15,TRBV7-9,CASSLVQGAVAEAFF,TGTGCCAGCAGCTTAGTCCAGGGGGCGGTTGCTGAAGCTTTCTTT
TRBJ2-5,.,.,18,TRBV21-1,CASSNRAPKDRGRKTQYF,TGTGCCAGCAGCAATCGGGCCCCCAAGGACAGGGGGCGAAAGACCCAGTACTTC
TRBJ1-4,TRBD1,.,14,TRBV18,CASSSTGVPEKLFF,TGTGCCAGCTCATCGACAGGGGTTCCTGAAAAACTGTTTTTT
TRBJ2-7,.,few,12,TRBV7-9,CASSSRIYEQYF,TGTGCCAGCAGCTCTCGTATCTACGAGCAGTACTTC
TRBJ2-3,.,.,15,TRBV20-1,CSARGGGPGADTQYF,TGCAGTGCTCGTGGGGGGGGACCAGGGGCAGATACGCAGTATTTT
TRBJ1-2,.,.,16,TRBV27,CASSPIGTLLSGGYTF,TGTGCCAGCAGTCCCATCGGGACTCTCCTATCGGGTGGCTACACCTTC
TRBJ2-3,.,.,11,TRBV7-9,CASSLTDTQYF,TGTGCCAGCAGCTTAACTGATACGCAGTATTTT
TRBJ2-1,TRBD1,.,15,TRBV5-4,CASSPPGQGGNEQFF,TGTGCCAGCAGCCCACCGGGACAGGGCGGTAATGAGCAGTTCTTC
TRBJ2-1,TRBD1,.,17,TRBV19,CASSTSTGTESYNEQFF,TGTGCCAGTAGTACTTCAACCGGGACAGAATCCTACAATGAGCAGTTCTTC
TRBJ2-1,.,.,17,TRBV4-1,CASSQDRGGSSYNEQFF,TGCGCCAGCAGCCAAGATCGGGGTGGGAGCTCCTACAATGAGCAGTTCTTC
TRBJ2-3,.,.,15,TRBV19,CASSLEGPITDTQYF,TGTGCCAGCTCTCTGGAGGGTCCCATCACAGATACGCAGTATTTT
TRBJ2-5,TRBD1,.,15,TRBV30,CAWSVGGQGQETQYF,TGTGCCTGGAGTGTGGGGGGACAGGGGCAAGAGACCCAGTACTTC
TRBJ2-7,.,.,14,TRBV9,CASSPGTFSYEQYF,TGTGCCAGCAGTCCCGGGACTTTCTCCTACGAGCAGTACTTC
TRBJ2-1,TRBD2,.,15,TRBV28,CASSFGLAGTNEQFF,TGTGCCAGCAGTTTTGGTCTAGCGGGGACCAATGAGCAGTTCTTC
TRBJ2-2,TRBD2,.,15,TRBV19,CASQKGGASTGELFF,TGTGCCAGTCAGAAGGGAGGGGCGAGCACCGGGGAGCTGTTTTTT
TRBJ1-1,.,.,14,TRBV5-1,CASSWRTGNTEAFF,TGCGCCAGCAGCTGGAGGACGGGGAACACTGAAGCTTTCTTT
TRBJ1-1,TRBD1,.,14,TRBV6-5,CASSQQGAGTEAFF,TGTGCCAGCAGTCAACAGGGGGCAGGCACTGAAGCTTTCTTT
TRBJ2-5,.,.,16,TRBV5-1,CASSLVGGAVQETQYF,TGCGCCAGCAGCTTGGTCGGCGGGGCGGTCCAAGAGACCCAGTACTTC
TRBJ1-1,.,.,16,TRBV2,CASTHPRGGRNTEAFF,TGTGCCAGCACGCACCCGAGGGGGGGGAGGAACACTGAAGCTTTCTTT
TRBJ1-1,TRBD1,.,15,TRBV10-3,CAISEPGQGMAEAFF,TGTGCCATCAGTGAGCCCGGACAGGGGATGGCTGAAGCTTTCTTT
TRBJ1-2,.,.,14,TRBV4-1,CASSQDGEIYGYTF,TGCGCCAGCAGCCAAGATGGAGAGATATATGGCTACACCTTC
TRBJ2-7,.,.,14,TRBV5-8,CASSLFSPGWEQYF,TGTGCCAGCAGCTTGTTTAGCCCGGGGTGGGAGCAGTACTTC
TRBJ2-3,.,.,14,TRBV5-1,CASSRSGSTDTQYF,TGCGCCAGCAGCAGATCCGGGAGCACAGATACGCAGTATTTT
TRBJ1-3,TRBD1,.,14,TRBV6-5,CASRTGGSGNTIYF,TGTGCCAGCCGAACAGGGGGCTCTGGAAACACCATATATTTT
TRBJ1-4,.,.,13,TRBV5-6,CASSLPSREKLFF,TGTGCCAGCAGCTTGCCCTCACGGGAAAAACTGTTTTTT